Below are 25 T cell receptor beta chains sequenced from a single sample in a study of T cells in Graves' hyperthyroidism and ophthalmopathy. It was RNA transcripts that yielded the amplified TCR beta CDR3 regions. The HTBI primer set drove a first-round RT-PCR of the TCR CDR3. TCRdb independently ran MiXCR on the multiplex PCR reads; one entry per CDR3 protein. The sample holds hundreds of thousands of distinct CDR3 sequences; about 20% are singletons and the top ten take 40% to 50%. Specimen: blood. All receptors come from a man aged 35 to 55 with Graves' ophthalmopathy.

Notes on this clonotype: This clone may be a read error of a much larger clone one base away. The CDR3 does not close with the conserved phenylalanine or tryptophan, likely indicating a read error. This rearrangement joins TRBV28 to TRBJ1-6, with D possibly TRBD1 on 5 matching bases. From germline, CDR1 is MDHEN and CDR2 SYDVKM. There are 15 residues in the CDR3. Trimming took off 6 bases at V and 5 bases at J, with 14 bases between the two ends. CDR3 in amino acids: CASSTGTADNSPLHS. The CDR3 nucleotides are TGTGCCAGCAGCACCGGGACGGCCGATAATTCACCCCTCCACTCT.

Turning to this clonotype: A much larger clone differs by one base, so this may be a read error. The CDR3 loop is CASRTGTGILVAFF. The DNA of the CDR3 is TGTGCCAGCAGGACCGGGACAGGGATTCTGGTGGCTTTCTTT. The V and J genes are TRBV2 and TRBJ1-1; 9 bases line up with TRBD1. The CDR3 is made up of 14 amino acids. Looked up from germline, CDR1 is SNHLY and CDR2 is FYNNEI. Trimming removed 6 bases from V and 11 bases from J; junction bases left unmatched: 13.

The rearrangement joins TRBV20-1 to TRBJ2-7; TRBD2 aligns across 7 bases. This CDR3 has 14 amino acids. V was clipped by 6 bases and J by 2 bases; unmatched bases: 10. The V gene's germline CDR1 is DFQATT and CDR2 SNEGSKA (reference sequence). CDR3 in amino acids: CSAWGTSATYEQYF. CDR3 DNA sequence: TGCAGTGCATGGGGAACTAGCGCCACCTACGAGCAGTACTTC.

Details on this clonotype: A much larger clone is a single base away; this may be a read error. V usage is TRBV28 and J usage is TRBJ1-1; TRBD1 might be the D (5 bases). The V gene's germline CDR1 is MDHEN and CDR2 SYDVKM. This CDR3 region has 11 residues. CDR3 region: CATLRALEALF. The CDR3 DNA is TGTGCCACCCTCAGGGCGCTTGAAGCTCTCTTT.

The chain has TRBV6-5 and TRBJ2-2, with D possibly matching TRBD2 (6 bases). Trimming removed 0 bases from V and 11 bases from J, with 13 bases in between. The CDR3 runs to 14 residues. CDR1 and CDR2 from the germline V gene are MNHEY and SVGAGI. In nucleotides, the CDR3 is TGTGCCAGCAGTTACTCGGGGGAGGCCCTTGAGCTGTTTTTT. It translates to CASSYSGEALELFF.

The rearrangement links TRBV18 to TRBJ2-6; tentatively, D is TRBD1 (6 bases). Per germline, CDR1 KGHSH and CDR2 LQKENI. V dropped 4 bases and J dropped 2 bases, with 15 bases sitting between them. The CDR3 is 17 residues long. The CDR3 loop is CASSLAQGTTGANVLTF. CDR3 nucleotide sequence: TGTGCCAGCTCACTCGCACAGGGCACGACTGGGGCCAACGTCCTGACTTTC.

V gene TRBV5-4 combines with J gene TRBJ1-1, with 9 bases that match TRBD1. V shed 2 bases and J 3 bases; nucleotides not matched to a gene: 8. CDR3 size: 16 residues. Germline V gene sequence: CDR1 SGHNT, CDR2 YYREEE (reference sequence). The CDR3 bases are TGTGCCAGCAGCTTAGGGACAGGGATGGGGGACACTGAAGCTTTCTTT. This sequence encodes CASSLGTGMGDTEAFF.

This chain joins TRBV29-1 and TRBJ2-6; D uncertain. The CDR3 sequence is 13 residues long. CDR1 is SQVTM, CDR2 ANQGSEA, per germline. V was trimmed by 5 bases and J by 0 bases, leaving 5 bases between them. The DNA of the CDR3 is TGCAGCGTTTCGTACTCTGGGGCCAACGTCCTGACTTTC. This encodes CSVSYSGANVLTF.

This clonotype was seen a handful of times. The J gene is TRBJ2-1, the V gene TRBV10-3, with TRBD2 matching 11 bases. CDR1 is ENHRY and CDR2 is SYGVKD in the germline V gene. The CDR3 length is 15 residues. With 4 bases clipped from V and 4 bases from J, the junction kept 3 bases outside the gene matches. The CDR3: CAISGSGGEYNEQFF. DNA for the CDR3: TGTGCCATCAGTGGTAGCGGGGGGGAGTACAATGAGCAGTTCTTC.

CDR3 amino acids: CASSQDPRAAGANVLTF. CDR3 DNA: TGTGCCAGCAGCCAAGACCCCCGGGCAGCAGGGGCCAACGTCCTGACTTTC. V is TRBV3-1 and J is TRBJ2-6, with unresolved D. This CDR3 is 17 amino acids long. Trimming stripped 0 bases from V and 4 bases from J, with 13 bases between. CDR1 and CDR2 from the germline V gene are LGHDT and YNNKEL (reference sequence).

The table lists this clonotype with a few counts. The rearrangement joins TRBV27 to TRBJ2-3; no clear D gene. Trimming pared 1 base from V and 2 bases from J, leaving 13 bases between. Germline V gene lookup returns CDR1 MNHEY and CDR2 SMNVEV (reference sequence). This CDR3 is 16 amino acids long. In nucleotides, the CDR3 is TGTGCCAGCAGTTTATTAACAGATCCAACCACAGATACGCAGTATTTT. It translates to CASSLLTDPTTDTQYF.

Concerning this clonotype itself: Given a much more abundant clone one base away, this may be a read error. The chain is built from TRBV7-3 and TRBJ2-3; 10 bases agree with TRBD2. CDR3 length equals 15 residues. V was clipped by 5 bases and J by 4 bases; unmatched bases: 6. CDR1 is SGHTA and CDR2 is FQGTGA in the germline V gene. The CDR3 sequence is CASSLDGTSADTQYF. CDR3 in DNA: TGTGCCAGCAGCCTGGACGGGACTAGCGCAGATACGCAGTATTTT.

This clonotype was observed at least ten times. The chain joins TRBV6-2 or TRBV6-3 to TRBJ2-7, with 9 bases aligning to TRBD2. The V and J ends lost 7 bases and 4 bases, in that order; junction bases with no gene match: 5. The CDR3 is 13 residues long. Germline V gene data show CDR1 as MNHEY and CDR2 as SVGEGT. The CDR3 nucleotides read TGTGCCAGCAATAGAGCGGGGGGTTACGAGCAGTACTTC. Protein sequence: CASNRAGGYEQYF.

In its sample, this clonotype was seen a few times. The chain carries TRBV20-1 and TRBJ2-7; 11 bases line up with TRBD2. Germline V gives CDR1 DFQATT, CDR2 SNEGSKA (reference sequence). Unmatched junction bases numbered 11, after V lost 1 base and J lost 6 bases. This CDR3 is built from 16 residues. The CDR3 spells CSARVRRLAGIGEQYF. In DNA form, the CDR3 reads TGCAGTGCTAGAGTAAGACGACTAGCGGGAATCGGCGAGCAGTACTTC.

This clonotype appeared many times. The V and J genes are TRBV5-1 and TRBJ2-1, with D possibly TRBD2 on 5 matching bases. CDR3 length: 17 amino acids. Germline V gene sequence: CDR1 SGHRS, CDR2 YFSETQ. V lost 4 bases, J lost 0 bases, and 17 bases lay in between. CDR3 protein: CASSPGKVPSSYNEQFF. The CDR3 region has the DNA TGCGCCAGCAGCCCGGGGAAAGTACCGAGCTCCTACAATGAGCAGTTCTTC. Full variable domain (remainder filled in from reference TRBV5-1 and TRBJ2-1): KAGVTQTPRYLIKTRGQQVTLSCSPISGHRSVSWYQQTPGQGLQFLFEYFSETQRNKGNFPGRFSGRQFSNSRSEMNVSTLELGDSALYLCASSPGKVPSSYNEQFFGPGTRLTVL.

In this sample, this clonotype turned up many times. The J gene is TRBJ2-7, the V gene TRBV7-2, with 7 positions matching TRBD1. This CDR3 region has 18 residues. Germline V gene data show CDR1 as SGHTA and CDR2 as FQGNSA. V lost 1 base and J lost 2; bases outside the gene matches: 14. CDR3 amino acids: CASSLGLGEQGSPYEQYF. CDR3 coding DNA: TGTGCCAGCAGCTTAGGGTTGGGGGAACAGGGGTCGCCCTACGAGCAGTACTTC. The whole variable domain, remainder taken from reference TRBV7-2 and TRBJ2-7, is GAGVSQSPSNKVTEKGKDVELRCDPISGHTALYWYRQSLGQGLEFLIYFQGNSAPDKSGLPSDRFSAERTGGSVSTLTIQRTQQEDSAVYLCASSLGLGEQGSPYEQYFGPGTRLTVT.

The sample holds many counts of this clonotype. The chain joins TRBV6-1 to TRBJ2-3; TRBD2 matches 13 bases. Per the germline V gene, CDR1 is MNHNS and CDR2 is SASEGT. V was pared by 5 bases and J by 0 bases, with 5 bases of the junction left unmatched. This CDR3 has 17 amino acids. The CDR3 coding sequence is TGTGCCAGCAGTCCCGGGACTAGCGGGACAAGCACAGATACGCAGTATTTT. It codes for CASSPGTSGTSTDTQYF.

This clonotype was detected many times. This chain connects TRBV5-1 to TRBJ2-2; perhaps TRBD1 as D (5 bases). CDR3 length equals 15 residues. Germline V lookup: CDR1 SGHRS, CDR2 YFSETQ. The V gene lost 4 bases and the J gene lost 0 bases, with 10 bases spanning the gap. CDR3 DNA sequence: TGCGCCAGCAGCCTATCGACAGCGAACACCGGGGAGCTGTTTTTT. Its translation is CASSLSTANTGELFF.

In this sample, this clonotype turned up a few times. The chain combines TRBV3-1 with TRBJ1-6; D uncertain. V was clipped by 2 bases and J by 5 bases, with 4 bases between them. Germline V gives CDR1 LGHDT, CDR2 YNNKEL (reference sequence). The CDR3 runs 13 residues. Here the CDR3 DNA reads TGTGCCAGCAGCCAAAGGGATAATTCACCCCTCCACTTT. Amino acids: CASSQRDNSPLHF.

The J gene is TRBJ2-4, the V gene TRBV6-1; the D gene is possibly TRBD1 (5 bases). The CDR3 has 14 amino acids. Trimming left V 11 bases short and J 1 base short, with 15 bases between. Per the germline V gene, CDR1 is MNHNS and CDR2 is SASEGT. The CDR3 reads CAGRAPGAKNIQYF. For the CDR3, the DNA is TGTGCCGGACGGGCCCCAGGGGCCAAAAACATTCAGTACTTC.

This clonotype was counted between two and nine times. The CDR3 coding sequence is TGTGCCAGCAGCTTAGGGGGCAGCCTGAGCAATCAGCCCCAGCATTTT. This sequence encodes CASSLGGSLSNQPQHF. This chain joins TRBV7-2 and TRBJ1-5, with D tentatively TRBD1 (5 bases). V shed 1 base and J shed 1 base, with 11 bases lying between them. Germline V gene data show CDR1 as SGHTA and CDR2 as FQGNSA. The CDR3 spans 16 residues.

This clonotype has ten or more counts. The chain is built from TRBV12-3 or TRBV12-4 and TRBJ1-1; D ambiguous. V lost 1 base and J 1 base, leaving 10 bases between the germline ends. CDR3 length: 15 amino acids. As DNA, the CDR3 is TGTGCCAGCAGTTTAGGTCCCACAGAGAACACTGAAGCTTTCTTT. The encoded protein is CASSLGPTENTEAFF.

The V and J genes are TRBV20-1 and TRBJ2-7; 8 bases agree with TRBD2. The CDR3 spans 15 residues. In germline, CDR1 is DFQATT, CDR2 SNEGSKA (reference sequence). The junction had 5 bases not matched to a gene; V was cut back by 0 bases and J by 1 base. The CDR3 DNA is TGCAGTGCTAGAGATAGGGCTAGCGGGTCCTACGAGCAGTACTTC. Its protein product is CSARDRASGSYEQYF.

This clonotype was detected ten times or more. This chain connects TRBV28 to TRBJ2-5; TRBD2 matches at 7 bases. Germline V gene sequence: CDR1 MDHEN, CDR2 SYDVKM. V was pared by 4 bases and J by 1 base, with 6 bases of the junction left unmatched. CDR3 length: 15 residues. The CDR3 DNA reads as TGTGCCAGCAGTTGGCCTGGGAGGGCCCAAGAGACCCAGTACTTC. Translating it yields CASSWPGRAQETQYF.

The J gene is TRBJ2-7, the V gene TRBV7-9, with D perhaps TRBD2 (5 bases). The V and J ends lost 6 bases and 0 bases respectively, with 18 bases between them. Germline V gene lookup returns CDR1 SEHNR and CDR2 FQNEAQ (reference sequence). The CDR3 covers 16 residues. CDR3 DNA sequence: TGTGCCAGCAGTCCCGCAGAGGGAGACCTCTCCTACGAGCAGTACTTC. This codes for CASSPAEGDLSYEQYF.